The TCR beta chain under discussion was sequenced for a study of cytomegalovirus exposure and HLA in healthy donors (dated by TCRdb to 2015 to 2018). With respect to the entire study: In an earlier analysis of 550 to 750 of the donors, 276 Gb of sequence data and some 120 million unique TCR beta sequences from 150 million to 200 million T cells were reported. An early release that covered approximately 600 HLA-typed donors contained approximately 300 gigabases of sequencing data and about 84 million unique TCR sequences. Among the 398 genotyped donors, approximately 82% belonged to the genetic ancestry cluster associated with self-reported Caucasian donors. The aim of the study was to test whether cataloging public T cell receptors could identify signatures of past pathogen exposure. The study used immunosequencing to profile the T cell repertoires of approximately 630 subjects and linked those repertoires to cytomegalovirus serostatus. Along with the roughly 710-subject first cohort, a separate validation cohort of approximately 110 different subjects was used. The study combined high-throughput TCR immunosequencing, statistical association of individual TCRs with disease status, and machine learning to predict cytomegalovirus infection status. To study patterns of TCR occurrence, a later analysis re-analyzed previously published TCR beta repertoires from 550 to 800 donors and added high-resolution HLA genotyping. Rather than drawing on any new phenotypic data, the later analysis identified candidate immune exposures from TCR beta sequences and the way those sequences occurred across donors. An earlier analysis of around 580 of the donors used high-throughput TCR beta sequencing to judge whether each TCR beta V gene segment behaved as functional or pseudogenic. Donor age, sex, ethnicity and CMV serostatus were compiled alongside the repertoire data. Genome-wide SNP genotypes for about 65% of the 666 donors were used in a later genetic analysis, which treated that subset as a discovery cohort. Every discovery cohort repertoire had been produced on one sequencing platform. Both class I and class II loci were covered by HLA typing, at four-digit resolution. Typing coverage differed by locus: A, B, C, DRB1 and DQB1 were typed in roughly 620-640 donors, DQA1 in 522, DPA1 in some 570, and DPB1 in 450 to 490. Because of strong linkage in the cohort, roughly five DR-DQ haplotypes were treated as single units for association and clustering. Among some 410 genotyped donors of the cohort, an average of around 240,000 unique TCR beta nucleotide sequences was sequenced per donor, of which roughly 17% were non-productive.

The protocol used for the library was the immunoSEQ multiplex PCR assay. For the multiplex PCR, a mixture combining 60 forward primers for TCR Vbeta segments and 13 reverse primers for TCR Jbeta segments was used. Amplification of the CDR3 region of rearranged TCR beta genes was performed with a multiplex PCR assay on genomic DNA. On the Illumina HiSeq System, the amplified TCR beta libraries were sequenced as 87-base-pair reads. As for the authors' bioinformatics: A later analysis counted about 82 million unique TCR beta chains across the 550 to 700 repertoires, and some 12 million of these chains were shared by at least two donors. Raw reads were error-corrected and collapsed into unique sequences by a nearest-neighbor algorithm in which closely related sequences were merged to remove PCR and sequencing errors. To assign V, D and J gene segments, CDR3 sequences were aligned to IMGT reference sequences. For a sequence to be retained, at least a six-nucleotide match to both a V gene segment and a J gene segment was required. A rearrangement was called productive if the CDR3 had no stop codons and remained in frame with V and J, and every other rearrangement was called non-productive. CDR3 was defined according to IMGT convention as the region running from the second conserved V-encoded cysteine to the conserved J-encoded phenylalanine. In an earlier analysis of roughly 610 of the donors, sequences lacking an unambiguous match to a single V gene segment were excluded. An earlier analysis of several hundred of the donors called V segments functional above 56.7% productive rearrangements and segregating when the between-donor standard deviation exceeded 5%. To diagnose cytomegalovirus status from the catalog of TCR beta chain sequences, a statistical classification framework was built. V and J gene assignment, in a later analysis, came from comparing TCR nucleotide sequences with IMGT/GENE-DB human TR gene sequences. A later analysis assigned CDR3 sequences and most-parsimonious VDJ recombination scenarios with the TCRdist pipeline. In a later analysis, every TCR beta chain was defined by the combination of its CDR3 amino acid sequence and its V-gene family, and reads without a unique V-gene family were dropped. To address suspected cross-contamination and a sequencing artifact, a later analysis removed a few hundred highly shared, low-generation-probability nucleotide sequences. In a later analysis, a clonal expansion index for each public chain was calculated from normalized within-repertoire ranks of inferred template counts. In a later analysis, generation probabilities were computed with a VDJ recombination model fitted to out-of-frame rearrangements, and the resulting probabilities were checked against IGoR. Hypergeometric tests were used in a later analysis to score TCR-TCR, TCR-HLA and TCR-CMV co-occurrence, with a repertoire-size bias correction applied to the TCR pairs. To estimate false discovery rates, a later analysis permuted the HLA or CMV assignments 20 times. In a later analysis, co-occurring TCRs were grouped with DBSCAN, and TCRdist sequence similarity was added when clustering was performed within HLA-allele-positive subsets. For co-occurrence clustering, repertoires with fewer than 30,000 or more than 120,000 public chains were excluded, along with roughly 5 repertoires with anomalous nucleotide sharing. TCRdb took this table from immuneACCESS and kept in-frame rearrangements with V and J called. Such tables lack part of the clones; where checked against another copy, unresolved V genes explain under half of the gap, and the rest is unexplained. Clone size and V and J calls were adopted from that table, with D and trimming inferred from the DNA. The sample has about 160,000 clones on record, 65% to 85% of them singletons. 6% to 7.5% of the sample lies in the top ten.

The cohort comprised 710 or so healthy bone marrow donors. Cohort members were all nominally healthy when sampled, although unrecorded immune exposures were likely present. The donor was CMV seropositive and was included in the group of around 300 seropositive cohort members. A peripheral blood sample was collected from each donor, and TCR beta sequencing was performed on peripheral blood mononuclear cells. Genomic DNA extraction from the blood cell samples was performed with the Qiagen DNeasy Blood Extraction Kit. The paper's findings and limits, for the study overall: A further reported finding was that TCR beta sequences accurately predicted the HLA-A and HLA-B alleles for most subjects in the first cohort. In the study, some 180 TCR beta chains were listed as associated with cytomegalovirus. A later analysis reported that several top co-occurrence clusters appeared linked to parvovirus B19, influenza, CMV and Epstein-Barr virus. Because counts were too low, more than 15 rarely observed V segments, including chromosome 9 orphons, were left out of the earlier analysis of 500 to 750 of the donors. In both the original and validation cohorts, the classifier was reported to diagnose cytomegalovirus status with high specificity and sensitivity. A later analysis found that HLA-associated TCR beta chains were more clonally expanded and had lower generation probabilities than equally common non-associated chains. Correlated functional status among segregating V segments might be attributable to linkage disequilibrium, but an unknown experimental factor could not be ruled out. In an earlier analysis of several hundred of the donors, most TCR beta V segments were observed in productive rearrangements about 87% or about 30% of the time, broadly matching IMGT annotations. A later analysis found that TCR association rates varied across HLA loci, with DRB1 alleles showing the most associated TCRs and HLA-C alleles the fewest. When HLA alleles, especially DR and DQ, strongly co-occurred, attributing TCR associations to individual alleles was difficult. In a later analysis, around 17,000 TCR beta sequences were associated with specific HLA alleles at a false discovery rate of 0.05. Across donors, most TCR sequences were observed very rarely, whereas some public TCRs were present in many individuals. Because HLA typing was missing for some donors at each locus, association tests included only the typed subset. Presence/absence analyses assumed roughly uniform sequencing depth across donors, an assumption that may not hold. According to a later analysis, most CMV-associated TCR beta chains appeared to be HLA-restricted, and the HLA associations seemed to be driven largely by CMV exposure. This cohort had only TCR beta chains sequenced, and the lack of alpha or paired-chain data limited which features could be detected. According to the authors, the approach could potentially be generalized to other disease states and immunological phenotypes. In a later genetic analysis, a missense DCLRE1C variant was associated with V-gene and J-gene trimming of TCR beta chains, and the association was replicated in an independent cohort. Some IMGT-functional V segments, including TRBV6-2 and TRBV6-3, could not be told apart with the 87-base-pair reads, so those segments were excluded. A later genetic analysis reported fewer N-insertions in productive TCRs among donors in an Asian-associated ancestry cluster than the roughly 670-donor mean. For the cohort, immune exposure information was limited to CMV serostatus. The sequencing pipeline was judged likely to have produced a cluster of highly shared sequence variants as a technical artifact. In vitro tests confirmed that a few of the cytomegalovirus-associated TCR beta chains recognize cytomegalovirus antigens.

From its cysteine to its phenylalanine, the CDR3 spans 12 amino acids. CDR3 DNA is the only sequence kept; it has 36 bases, read in frame from the first base. Taken from the germline V gene (reference sequence), the CDR1 and CDR2 loops are SSHAT and FNYEAQ. About this clone itself: Its antigen is currently not known. The junction shows a germline mismatch at one end, possibly a read error.

Sequenced sample: PBMCs. This receptor was taken from a man aged 40-55 years in good health and CMV-seropositive. The sequence joins TRBV7-7 to TRBJ2-5; 8 bases in the middle match TRBD2. The base sequence is TGTGCTAGCAGCCGGGAGGGGGAGACCCAGTACTTC. Its protein reads: CASSREGETQYF.